These 14 T cell receptor beta chains were sequenced from one sample in a study of CD8 T cells in Susac syndrome. A quantity of about 0.5 to 1 ug RNA underwent reverse transcription using random hexamers. TCRdb passed the immunoSEQ multiplex PCR reads through MiXCR, listing each CDR3 protein once. The table records tens of thousands of distinct CDR3 sequences, around 90% of them present only once. Specimen: CD8+ T cells from PBMCs. Every receptor here comes from a human donor in good health.

The chain has TRBV15 and TRBJ1-4, with 8 bases identical to TRBD1. The CDR3 runs to 18 residues. Germline V gene lookup returns CDR1 LNHNV and CDR2 YYDKDF (reference sequence). With 5 bases clipped from V and 0 bases from J, the junction kept 11 bases outside the gene matches. This chain's CDR3 is CATSWGGRGLATNEKLFF. The CDR3 DNA follows: TGTGCCACCAGCTGGGGGGGCAGGGGGCTCGCAACTAATGAAAAACTGTTTTTT.

The chain is built from TRBV6-1 and TRBJ2-7; no definite D call. V lost 7 bases and J lost 2, with 18 bases in between. The CDR3 is 15 amino acids. CDR1 is MNHNS, CDR2 SASEGT, per germline. The DNA of the CDR3 is TGTGCCAGCACACCGCTGGAGAGTCTTACCTACGAGCAGTACTTC. Translation gives CASTPLESLTYEQYF.

This clonotype occurred once. V usage is TRBV28 and J usage is TRBJ2-1; a weak D match, TRBD1 (7 bases). CDR1 is MDHEN, CDR2 SYDVKM, per germline. CDR3 size: 15 residues. Between the trimmed V and J ends, which lost 5 bases and 3 bases, there was a span of 14 bases. This chain's CDR3 is CASSLDREDYNEQFF. DNA for the CDR3: TGTGCCAGCAGTCTCGACAGGGAGGACTACAATGAGCAGTTCTTC.

This clonotype was seen just once. V gene TRBV27 combines with J gene TRBJ1-2; D not resolved. The CDR3 extends over 15 amino acids. V dropped 0 bases and J dropped 7 bases, with 15 bases sitting between them. Germline V gene lookup returns CDR1 MNHEY and CDR2 SMNVEV (reference sequence). CDR3 in DNA: TGTGCCAGCAGTTTATCGAGGGCAATCTTCTCTGGCTACACCTTC. It translates to CASSLSRAIFSGYTF.

The V and J genes are TRBV27 and TRBJ2-5; 12 bases line up with TRBD2. The ends lost 9 bases at V and 5 bases at J; junction bases unmatched: 13. This CDR3 has 16 amino acids. Germline lookup yields CDR1 MNHEY and CDR2 SMNVEV (reference sequence). CDR3 loop: CASIPSGGEKLETQYF. In DNA form, the CDR3 reads TGTGCCAGTATCCCTAGCGGGGGGGAGAAATTGGAGACCCAGTACTTC.

The rearrangement joins TRBV6-1 to TRBJ2-7; 13 bases align to TRBD2. From germline, CDR1 is MNHNS and CDR2 SASEGT. This CDR3 is 14 amino acids long. The V segment lost 8 bases and the J segment 3 bases; nucleotides outside the gene matches: 4. In DNA, the CDR3 is TGTGCCAGCGGACTAGCGGGGGAACACTACGAGCAGTACTTC. Protein product: CASGLAGEHYEQYF.

V and J are TRBV4-1 and TRBJ1-1; tentative D call: TRBD1 (6 bases). Trimming cost V 3 bases and J 5 bases, with 13 bases left between them. The CDR3 covers 14 residues. Germline V gene lookup returns CDR1 MGHRA and CDR2 YSYEKL. CDR3 in amino acids: CASSHSGGETEAFF. CDR3 sequence (DNA): TGCGCCAGCAGCCACTCCGGGGGCGAGACTGAAGCTTTCTTT.

V is TRBV28 and J is TRBJ1-5, with 11 bases identical to TRBD1. CDR1 is MDHEN and CDR2 is SYDVKM in the germline V gene. V dropped 10 bases and J dropped 5; count of bases not matched to a gene: 7. CDR3 length: 14 residues. The CDR3 coding sequence is TGTGCCACGGACAGGGGGCGTGAGGATCAGCCCCAGCATTTT. This sequence encodes CATDRGREDQPQHF.

This sequence joins TRBV13 and TRBJ2-1; no definite D call. Trimming took 0 bases from V and 1 from J, leaving 13 bases between them. The CDR3 covers 17 residues. Germline V gives CDR1 PRHDT, CDR2 FYEKMQ (reference sequence). The CDR3 protein is CASSLGRVGESYNEQFF. Written as DNA, the CDR3 is TGTGCCAGCAGCTTAGGCCGGGTCGGAGAGTCCTACAATGAGCAGTTCTTC.

The chain couples TRBV28 to TRBJ2-1; D is uncertain. V dropped 2 bases and J dropped 4 bases, with 3 bases sitting between them. The CDR3 runs to 12 residues. Per germline, CDR1 MDHEN and CDR2 SYDVKM. CDR3 nucleotides: TGTGCCAGCAGTTTACCGTACAATGAGCAGTTCTTC. Its protein is CASSLPYNEQFF.

The CDR3: CASSFIWPEELYGYTF. The CDR3 nucleotides are TGTGCCAGCAGCTTCATTTGGCCCGAAGAACTCTATGGCTACACCTTC. V usage is TRBV5-4 and J usage is TRBJ1-2; D gene uncertain. Trimming stripped 2 bases from V and 4 bases from J, with 18 bases between. The CDR3 extends over 16 amino acids. Per the germline V gene, CDR1 is SGHNT and CDR2 is YYREEE (reference sequence).

V is TRBV7-9 and J is TRBJ1-1; no clear D gene. The CDR3 sequence is 13 residues long. The V gene's germline CDR1 is SEHNR and CDR2 FQNEAQ (reference sequence). V lost 1 base and J 7 bases, leaving 10 bases between the germline ends. Here the CDR3 reads CASSLESGYEAFF. As DNA, the CDR3 is TGTGCCAGCAGCTTAGAGTCGGGGTATGAAGCTTTCTTT.

This chain connects TRBV28 to TRBJ1-6, with TRBD1 matching 8 bases. The CDR3 runs to 17 residues. Looked up from germline, CDR1 is MDHEN and CDR2 is SYDVKM. The J segment lost 4 bases and the V segment lost 6 bases, leaving 11 bases of the junction unmatched. The CDR3 DNA sequence: TGTGCCAGCAGGTATCCTACAGGGGGAACTTATAATTCACCCCTCCACTTT. Protein product: CASRYPTGGTYNSPLHF. Variable domain in full (rest from reference TRBV28 and TRBJ1-6): DVKVTQSSRYLVKRTGEKVFLECVQDMDHENMFWYRQDPGLGLRLIYFSYDVKMKEKGDIPEGYSVSREKKERFSLILESASTNQTSMYLCASRYPTGGTYNSPLHFGNGTRLTVT.

This chain uses TRBV4-1 with TRBJ2-1, with 14 nucleotides matching TRBD2. The CDR3 is made up of 20 amino acids. Trimming took 2 bases from V and 0 from J; bases not matched to a gene: 9. The germline gives CDR1 MGHRA, CDR2 YSYEKL. The CDR3 protein is CASSQPGLAGAPGSYNEQFF. The CDR3 nucleotides are TGCGCCAGCAGCCAACCGGGACTAGCGGGGGCCCCAGGCTCCTACAATGAGCAGTTCTTC.